One and the same sample provided the 21 T cell receptor beta chains below, sequenced in a study of T cells after yellow fever vaccination. TCRdb re-analysed the 5' RACE reads in MiXCR, keeping a single row per CDR3 protein. Of 300,000 to 400,000 distinct CDR3 sequences in the sample, about 9.5% were seen once. Sequencing was performed on PBMCs, taken on the day of the first yellow fever vaccination. Source of these receptors: a man between 18 and 35 years old who received the YFV17D yellow fever vaccine.

This clonotype was picked up a small number of times. The chain is built from TRBV20-1 and TRBJ2-1; a possible D gene is TRBD2 (6 bases). The CDR3 runs 13 residues. Per germline, CDR1 DFQATT and CDR2 SNEGSKA (reference sequence). The CDR3 bases are TGCGGGCCGGTACGGGGGTCATACAATGAGCAGTTCTTC. Its protein is CGPVRGSYNEQFF.

V usage is TRBV20-1 and J usage is TRBJ1-2; D unresolved. Deletions cut 3 bases from V and 4 bases from J, with 9 bases between. The CDR3 consists of 12 residues. Germline V gene sequence: CDR1 DFQATT, CDR2 SNEGSKA (reference sequence). The CDR3 protein is CSASPHLYGYTF. Written as DNA, the CDR3 is TGCAGTGCTAGCCCCCACCTCTATGGCTACACCTTC.

The chain uses TRBV4-3 and TRBJ1-2; 9 bases align to TRBD1. This CDR3 contains 17 residues. Trimming cost V 0 bases and J 4 bases; bases outside gene matches: 9. Germline V gene data show CDR1 as LGHNA and CDR2 as YSLEER. The CDR3 is CASSQDPPGQGTYGYTF. Written as DNA, the CDR3 is TGCGCCAGCAGCCAAGACCCCCCGGGACAGGGAACCTATGGCTACACCTTC.

This clonotype was detected a few times. This chain uses TRBV9 with TRBJ2-7; D is uncertain. CDR1 SGDLS and CDR2 YYNGEE come from the germline V gene. V was shortened by 0 bases and J by 2 bases, with 9 bases between the two germline ends. The CDR3 is 14 residues long. The CDR3 region is CASSVADGTYEQYF. The CDR3 DNA reads TGTGCCAGCAGCGTAGCTGACGGCACCTACGAGCAGTACTTC. The complete variable domain, with remaining parts taken from reference TRBV9 and TRBJ2-7, reads DSGVTQTPKHLITATGQRVTLRCSPRSGDLSVYWYQQSLDQGLQFLIQYYNGEERAKGNILERFSAQQFPDLHSELNLSSLELGDSALYFCASSVADGTYEQYFGPGTRLTVT.

This clonotype was picked up many times. This rearrangement joins TRBV6-6 to TRBJ2-4; D is uncertain. V dropped 5 bases and J dropped 8 bases, with 7 bases sitting between them. This CDR3 spans 11 amino acids. Germline values: CDR1 MNHNY, CDR2 SVGAGI (reference sequence). The CDR3 coding sequence is TGTGCCAGCAGTCACCAGGACATTCAGTACTTC. It specifies CASSHQDIQYF.

This chain joins TRBV12-3 or TRBV12-4 and TRBJ2-5, with 7 bases aligning to TRBD1. The CDR3 contains 16 residues. After removal of 6 bases from V and 5 bases from J, the junction contained 15 bases not matched to a gene. CDR3 DNA sequence: TGTGCCAGCAGCCGCGACAGGGTACGGGGTATTGAGACCCAGTACTTC. It is translated as CASSRDRVRGIETQYF.

This clonotype came up once. Mismatch with germline at one junction end may stem from a read error. Written as DNA, the CDR3 is TGTGCCGGCAGCCGGACCGTTTACACCGGGGAGCTGTTTTTT. This translates into CAGSRTVYTGELFF. The rearrangement uses TRBV7-2 and TRBJ2-2; no clear D gene. The CDR3 length is 14 residues. The germline gives CDR1 SGHTA, CDR2 FQGNSA.

This clonotype was found a few times. The CDR3 bases are TGTGCCAGCAGAGTGAACTCTGGAAACACCATATATTTT. The encoded protein is CASRVNSGNTIYF. V and J are TRBV3-1 and TRBJ1-3, with unresolved D. Germline values: CDR1 LGHDT, CDR2 YNNKEL (reference sequence). V was trimmed by 6 bases and J by 0 bases, leaving 6 bases between them. CDR3 length: 13 residues.

At least ten counts were recorded for this clonotype. The gene calls are TRBV20-1 and TRBJ2-2, with D unclear. V lost 0 bases and J lost 1, with 6 bases in between. Germline loops: CDR1 DFQATT, CDR2 SNEGSKA (reference sequence). CDR3 length: 14 amino acids. CDR3 sequence reads: CSARETENTGELFF. CDR3 DNA sequence: TGCAGTGCTAGAGAGACGGAGAACACCGGGGAGCTGTTTTTT.

This chain connects TRBV10-3 to TRBJ1-1; 7 nucleotides match TRBD1. The V gene's germline CDR1 is ENHRY and CDR2 SYGVKD. J gave up 7 bases and V 7 bases, and 18 bases lay outside the gene matches. CDR3 length: 16 amino acids. The CDR3 DNA reads as TGTGCCATCACCCGAAATGACAGGGCGGTAGTTGGTGAAGCTTTCTTT. It yields the protein CAITRNDRAVVGEAFF.

This clonotype was counted between two and nine times. This chain joins TRBV24-1 and TRBJ2-1; D not resolved. This CDR3 comprises 11 residues. Trimming pared 9 bases from V and 4 bases from J, leaving 6 bases between. CDR1 is KGHDR, CDR2 SFDVKD, per germline. The CDR3 DNA follows: TGTGCCACCCAGAGATACAATGAGCAGTTCTTC. Its translation is CATQRYNEQFF.

This clonotype showed up just a few times. The chain combines TRBV7-9 with TRBJ1-6, with unresolved D. Germline lookup yields CDR1 SEHNR and CDR2 FQNEAQ (reference sequence). The CDR3 consists of 14 residues. Trimming removed 2 bases from V and 9 bases from J, with 11 bases in between. The CDR3 nucleotides read TGTGCCAGCAGCTTACCTCCGGGCGGTTCACCCCTCCACTTT. Amino acids: CASSLPPGGSPLHF.

The CDR3 nucleotides read TGTGCCAGGGGACAGGGCTTGCTACGCGAGCAGTACGTC. Protein sequence: CARGQGLLREQYV. The chain combines TRBV6-2 or TRBV6-3 with TRBJ2-7; TRBD1 aligns across 9 bases. With 9 bases clipped from V and 6 bases from J, the junction kept 9 bases outside the gene matches. The CDR3 has 13 residues. The V gene's germline CDR1 is MNHEY and CDR2 SVGEGT.

This clonotype was counted many times. The chain uses TRBV5-1 and TRBJ2-1; 7 bases are shared with TRBD2. Germline CDR1 SGHRS, CDR2 YFSETQ. J gave up 5 bases and V 6 bases, and 8 bases lay outside the gene matches. CDR3 length: 14 residues. CDR3 sequence (DNA): TGCGCCAGCATCCTTGAGCGGGGCCACAATGAGCAGTTCTTC. Residues: CASILERGHNEQFF.

J is TRBJ2-5 and V is TRBV7-8; D not certain. Germline V gene lookup returns CDR1 SGHVS and CDR2 FQNEAQ. This CDR3 spans 14 amino acids. Between the trimmed V and J ends, which lost 2 bases and 5 bases, there was a span of 12 bases. CDR3 amino acids: CASSLPPGGETQYF. The CDR3 DNA sequence: TGTGCCAGCAGCTTACCACCGGGTGGGGAGACCCAGTACTTC.

This clonotype occurred many times. The chain couples TRBV20-1 to TRBJ1-1; D call uncertain. V was trimmed by 6 bases and J by 1 base, leaving 12 bases between them. The germline V gene has CDR1 DFQATT and CDR2 SNEGSKA (reference sequence). The CDR3 runs to 13 residues. The DNA of the CDR3 is TGCAGTGCCCCCAGTGTGGCGAACACTGAAGCTTTCTTT. The encoded protein is CSAPSVANTEAFF.

This clonotype was detected many times. V usage is TRBV7-9 and J usage is TRBJ1-3; TRBD1 matches at 8 bases. With V trimmed by 1 base and J by 8 bases, 16 bases remained unmatched. The CDR3 spans 18 residues. Germline V lookup: CDR1 SEHNR, CDR2 FQNEAQ (reference sequence). Written as DNA, the CDR3 is TGTGCCAGCAGCTTAGACCGACAGGGGCCGCGTCTCGGGGACACCATATATTTT. It specifies CASSLDRQGPRLGDTIYF.

The rearrangement uses TRBV9 and TRBJ2-5; D gene unclear. Germline V gives CDR1 SGDLS, CDR2 YYNGEE. Between the trimmed V and J ends, which lost 3 bases and 5 bases, there was a span of 11 bases. This CDR3 spans 13 amino acids. The DNA for the CDR3 is TGTGCCAGCAGCGCCGGCCCGATGGAGACCCAGTACTTC. This encodes CASSAGPMETQYF.

The DNA for the CDR3 is TGTGCCAGCAGCTTAGTAGGGTCCGGGAACGAGCAGTACTTC. Translating it yields CASSLVGSGNEQYF. The chain is built from TRBV7-3 and TRBJ2-7; the D gene is possibly TRBD2 (5 bases). The CDR3 totals 14 residues. V dropped 2 bases and J dropped 5 bases, with 13 bases sitting between them. The germline V gene has CDR1 SGHTA and CDR2 FQGTGA.

There are a few counts of this clonotype. This chain links TRBV5-1 with TRBJ2-3, with 9 positions matching TRBD2. This CDR3 has 19 residues. Germline V gene data show CDR1 as SGHRS and CDR2 as YFSETQ. V gave up 4 bases and J gave up 0 bases; unmatched junction bases: 15. The CDR3 region has the DNA TGCGCCAGCAGCCTGGGGTACGGTAGCGGGGGAGTCAGCACAGATACGCAGTATTTT. It specifies CASSLGYGSGGVSTDTQYF.

In this sample, this clonotype turned up many times. The J gene is TRBJ2-2, the V gene TRBV4-3; 12 nucleotides line up with TRBD2. Germline V gene sequence: CDR1 LGHNA, CDR2 YSLEER. The CDR3 contains 18 residues. With V trimmed by 1 base and J by 6 bases, 9 bases remained unmatched. CDR3 sequence reads: CASSQGVGLAGGAGELFF. In DNA, the CDR3 is TGCGCCAGCAGCCAAGGAGTTGGGCTAGCGGGGGGGGCCGGGGAGCTGTTTTTT.